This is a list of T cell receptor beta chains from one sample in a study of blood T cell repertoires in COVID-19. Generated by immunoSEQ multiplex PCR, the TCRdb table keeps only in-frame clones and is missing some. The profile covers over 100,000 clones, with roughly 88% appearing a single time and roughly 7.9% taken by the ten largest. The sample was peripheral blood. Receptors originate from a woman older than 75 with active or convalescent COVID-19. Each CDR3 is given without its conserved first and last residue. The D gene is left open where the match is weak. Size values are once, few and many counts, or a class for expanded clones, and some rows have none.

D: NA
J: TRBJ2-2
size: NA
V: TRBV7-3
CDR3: ASSLFTPTLGELF

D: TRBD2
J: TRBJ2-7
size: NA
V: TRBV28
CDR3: ASSLTSGRGEQY

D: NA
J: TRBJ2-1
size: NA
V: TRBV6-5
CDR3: ASSYSGGTYNEQF

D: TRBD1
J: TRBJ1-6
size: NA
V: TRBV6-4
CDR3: ASSRDRHNSPLH

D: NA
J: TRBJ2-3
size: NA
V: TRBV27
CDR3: ASSQTESHTQY

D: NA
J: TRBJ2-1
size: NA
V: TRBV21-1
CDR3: ASLEQF

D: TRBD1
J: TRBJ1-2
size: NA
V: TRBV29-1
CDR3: SGHRGDYGYT

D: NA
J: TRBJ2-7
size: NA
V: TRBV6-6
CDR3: ASRSGTSTYEQY

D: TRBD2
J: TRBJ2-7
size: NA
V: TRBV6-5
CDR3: ASSLAGDYEQY

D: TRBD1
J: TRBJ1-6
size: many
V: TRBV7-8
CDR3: ASSWTGEPYNSPLH

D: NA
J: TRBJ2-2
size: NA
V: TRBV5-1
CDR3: ASSPIQGTGELF

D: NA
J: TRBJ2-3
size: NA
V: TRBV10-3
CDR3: AISGTARGTDTQY

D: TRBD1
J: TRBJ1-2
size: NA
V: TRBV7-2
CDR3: ASTLGTGDRYGYT

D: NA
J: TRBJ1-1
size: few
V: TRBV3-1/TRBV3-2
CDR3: ASSQEFVGVTVNTEAF

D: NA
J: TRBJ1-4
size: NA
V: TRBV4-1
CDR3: ASSQVWGPEKLF

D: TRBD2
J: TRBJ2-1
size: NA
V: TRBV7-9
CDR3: ASSSSGASGMLGEQF

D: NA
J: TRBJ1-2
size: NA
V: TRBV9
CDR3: ASSGDTHYGYT

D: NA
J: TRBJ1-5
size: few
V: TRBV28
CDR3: ASSLLGRGGNQPQH

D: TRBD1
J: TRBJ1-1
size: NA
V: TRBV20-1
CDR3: SARTGTGAF

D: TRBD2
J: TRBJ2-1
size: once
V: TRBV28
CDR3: ASSSTSASGRLNEQF

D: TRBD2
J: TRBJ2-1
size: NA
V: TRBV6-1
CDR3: ASSEGLAGVNEQF

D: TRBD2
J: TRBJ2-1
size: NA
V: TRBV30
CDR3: ARSSGISYNEQF

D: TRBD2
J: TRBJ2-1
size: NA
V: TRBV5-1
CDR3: ASSPRGLAETAYNEQF

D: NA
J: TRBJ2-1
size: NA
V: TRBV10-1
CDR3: ASSDRGRNEQF

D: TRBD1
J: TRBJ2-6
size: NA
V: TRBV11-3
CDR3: ASSLERVGTGRKGAGANVLT

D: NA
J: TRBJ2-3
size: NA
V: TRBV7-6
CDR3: ASSLALGGFTDTQY

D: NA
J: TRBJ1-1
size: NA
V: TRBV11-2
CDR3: ASSLFDRKAF

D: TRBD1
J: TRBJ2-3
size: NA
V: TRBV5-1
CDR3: ASNQGAADTQY

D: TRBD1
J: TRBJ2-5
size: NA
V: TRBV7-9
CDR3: ASSPRTGLETQY